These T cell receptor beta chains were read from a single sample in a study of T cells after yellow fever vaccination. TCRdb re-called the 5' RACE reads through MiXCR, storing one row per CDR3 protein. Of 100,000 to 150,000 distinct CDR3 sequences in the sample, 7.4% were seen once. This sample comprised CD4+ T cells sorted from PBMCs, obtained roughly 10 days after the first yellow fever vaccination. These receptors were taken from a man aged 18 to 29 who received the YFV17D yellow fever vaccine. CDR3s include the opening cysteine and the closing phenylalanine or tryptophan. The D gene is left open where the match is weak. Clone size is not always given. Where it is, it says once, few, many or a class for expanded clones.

CASSSFTGVNVYEQYF | TGTGCCAGCAGCTCCTTCACAGGTGTCAATGTCTACGAGCAGTACTTC | TRBV7-9 | - | TRBJ2-7 | many | 16
CSARGFLPGKTGNTEAFF | TGCAGTGCTAGAGGGTTTTTACCAGGGAAGACGGGGAACACTGAAGCTTTCTTT | TRBV20-1 | - | TRBJ1-1 | many | 18
CASRLAWGGSGELFF | TGTGCCAGCAGATTAGCATGGGGGGGCAGCGGGGAGCTGTTTTTT | TRBV7-8 | - | TRBJ2-2 | many | 15
CASSVGPDLQETQYF | TGTGCCAGCAGCGTAGGCCCAGACCTACAAGAGACCCAGTACTTC | TRBV9 | - | TRBJ2-5 | - | 15
CASRLARRNNQPQHF | TGTGCCAGCAGACTTGCCCGAAGGAACAATCAGCCCCAGCATTTT | TRBV28 | - | TRBJ1-5 | many | 15
CSAGQGGNGYTF | TGCAGTGCTGGACAGGGCGGGAATGGCTACACCTTC | TRBV20-1 | TRBD1 | TRBJ1-2 | many | 12
CASSRETGAGYTF | TGCGCCAGCAGCAGAGAGACAGGGGCTGGCTACACCTTC | TRBV5-1 | TRBD1 | TRBJ1-2 | many | 13
CASRKGGQGIYEQYF | TGTGCCAGCAGGAAAGGGGGACAGGGGATCTACGAGCAGTACTTC | TRBV6-6 | TRBD1 | TRBJ2-7 | - | 15
CASSYLAEPQETQYF | TGCGCCAGCAGCTACTTAGCGGAACCCCAAGAGACCCAGTACTTC | TRBV5-1 | - | TRBJ2-5 | many | 15
CASSLLMTSGAYNEQFF | TGTGCCAGCAGCCTCCTGATGACTAGCGGGGCCTACAATGAGCAGTTCTTC | TRBV3-1 | TRBD2 | TRBJ2-1 | many | 17
CASSPRDLNTGELFF | TGCGCCAGCAGCCCCCGGGACCTCAACACCGGGGAGCTGTTTTTT | TRBV5-1 | - | TRBJ2-2 | many | 15
CASRPTGRTSTDTQYF | TGTGCCAGCAGGCCTACCGGGCGAACTAGCACAGATACGCAGTATTTT | TRBV12-3/TRBV12-4 | - | TRBJ2-3 | few | 16
CASSQDYGGGGYGYTF | TGCGCCAGCAGCCAAGATTACGGGGGCGGAGGCTATGGCTACACCTTC | TRBV4-3 | - | TRBJ1-2 | medium-sized | 16
CASSPNQRSNEQFF | TGTGCCAGCTCACCTAACCAGCGGAGTAATGAGCAGTTCTTC | TRBV18 | - | TRBJ2-1 | many | 14
CSVEASESPGELFF | TGCAGCGTTGAAGCCAGTGAGAGCCCCGGGGAGCTGTTTTTT | TRBV29-1 | - | TRBJ2-2 | many | 14
CASSLEERTLQETQYF | TGTGCCAGCAGCTTAGAAGAGCGGACACTTCAAGAGACCCAGTACTTC | TRBV7-9 | - | TRBJ2-5 | many | 16
CASSPAGWEETQYF | TGTGCCAGCAGCCCAGCAGGTTGGGAAGAGACCCAGTACTTC | TRBV7-2 | - | TRBJ2-5 | many | 14
CASSLSRGRESNEKLFF | TGTGCCAGCAGCTTATCCAGGGGGCGCGAGTCTAATGAAAAACTGTTTTTT | TRBV7-8 | TRBD1 | TRBJ1-4 | many | 17
CASSGPGMNTEAFF | TGTGCCAGCTCGGGACCAGGAATGAACACTGAAGCTTTCTTT | TRBV18 | - | TRBJ1-1 | many | 14
CASSYSSGWDTGELFF | TGTGCCAGCAGTTACTCGTCGGGGTGGGACACCGGGGAGCTGTTTTTT | TRBV6-5 | - | TRBJ2-2 | many | 16
CASSTQGSAYNEQFF | TGCGCCAGCAGCACGCAGGGTAGCGCCTACAATGAGCAGTTCTTC | TRBV5-1 | - | TRBJ2-1 | few | 15
CASSRARDTGELFF | TGCGCCAGCAGCCGGGCCCGGGACACCGGGGAGCTGTTTTTT | TRBV5-1 | - | TRBJ2-2 | many | 14
CASRRGQTDTQYF | TGCGCCAGCAGGAGGGGACAGACAGATACGCAGTATTTT | TRBV5-1 | TRBD1 | TRBJ2-3 | many | 13
CASSQSRDTQYF | TGTGCCAGCAGCCAGAGTCGAGATACGCAGTATTTT | TRBV7-2 | - | TRBJ2-3 | many | 12
CASSRRGLEQFF | TGTGCCAGCAGCCGTAGGGGGTTGGAGCAGTTCTTC | TRBV4-2 | - | TRBJ2-1 | - | 12
CASSPSVGNYEQYF | TGTGCCAGCAGCCCCTCGGTAGGGAACTACGAGCAGTACTTC | TRBV12-3/TRBV12-4 | - | TRBJ2-7 | few | 14
CSAKTGGGETQYF | TGCAGTGCTAAGACAGGGGGGGGAGAGACCCAGTACTTC | TRBV20-1 | TRBD1 | TRBJ2-5 | many | 13
CASSPRGLLPKNYGYTF | TGTGCCAGCAGCCCCAGGGGCCTATTACCAAAAAACTATGGCTACACCTTC | TRBV7-9 | - | TRBJ1-2 | many | 17
CASSRQAPEKLFF | TGTGCCAGCAGTCGACAGGCGCCTGAAAAACTGTTTTTT | TRBV6-6 | - | TRBJ1-4 | many | 13
CASSRAPLTGHF | TGTGCCAGCAGCCGCGCCCCCCTTACCGGGCATTTT | TRBV7-9 | - | TRBJ1-3 | - | 12
CASRWDRVDTEAFF | TGTGCCAGCAGGTGGGACAGGGTGGACACTGAAGCTTTCTTT | TRBV28 | TRBD1 | TRBJ1-1 | few | 14
CASSQVGGFGEQFF | TGTGCCAGCAGCCAAGTCGGGGGGTTCGGGGAGCAGTTCTTC | TRBV3-1 | TRBD2 | TRBJ2-1 | many | 14
CASSDSGGLDTQYF | TGTGCCAGCAGTGACTCGGGGGGTTTGGATACGCAGTATTTT | TRBV6-4 | - | TRBJ2-3 | many | 14
CASSPLGGLHEQFF | TGTGCCAGCAGCCCCCTGGGGGGGCTCCATGAGCAGTTCTTC | TRBV5-4 | - | TRBJ2-1 | many | 14
CASSSDRASGELFF | TGTGCCAGCAGTTCCGACAGGGCTAGCGGGGAGCTGTTTTTT | TRBV27 | TRBD1 | TRBJ2-2 | many | 14
CASRAGHEGFPYNEQFF | TGTGCCAGCAGGGCAGGTCACGAGGGGTTCCCATACAATGAGCAGTTCTTC | TRBV12-3/TRBV12-4 | - | TRBJ2-1 | many | 17
CSAQRQGYNQPQHF | TGCAGTGCTCAACGACAGGGCTACAATCAGCCCCAGCATTTT | TRBV20-1 | TRBD1 | TRBJ1-5 | many | 14
CASSEYRGSTDTQYF | TGCGCCAGCAGTGAGTACCGGGGGAGCACAGATACGCAGTATTTT | TRBV10-1 | - | TRBJ2-3 | many | 15
CASSLTRGGGADTQYF | TGCGCCAGCAGCCTAACCAGGGGCGGGGGTGCAGATACGCAGTATTTT | TRBV4-1 | - | TRBJ2-3 | many | 16
CASSFRGAGDTQYF | TGTGCCAGCAGCTTCCGGGGGGCCGGAGATACGCAGTATTTT | TRBV5-4 | - | TRBJ2-3 | few | 14
CASSFQGSPNIQYF | TGTGCCAGCAGCTTTCAGGGGTCTCCAAACATTCAGTACTTC | TRBV7-9 | - | TRBJ2-4 | - | 14
CASSTRQIQETQYF | TGCGCCAGCAGCACAAGACAAATACAAGAGACCCAGTACTTC | TRBV5-1 | - | TRBJ2-5 | many | 14
CASRPRGSFTDTQYF | TGTGCCAGCAGGCCGCGGGGGAGCTTCACAGATACGCAGTATTTT | TRBV7-2 | TRBD2 | TRBJ2-3 | many | 15
CASSLPGQGRETQYF | TGCGCCAGCAGCTTACCGGGACAGGGACGGGAGACCCAGTACTTC | TRBV5-1 | TRBD1 | TRBJ2-5 | many | 15
CASSLRFREFGEAFF | TGTGCCAGCAGCTTACGTTTCAGGGAATTTGGTGAAGCTTTCTTT | TRBV7-9 | - | TRBJ1-1 | many | 15
CASSVTSGWTSGVTGELFF | TGTGCCAGCAGCGTAACCTCCGGGTGGACTAGCGGGGTGACCGGGGAGCTGTTTTTT | TRBV9 | TRBD2 | TRBJ2-2 | many | 19
CASSSATTPVFF | TGTGCCAGCAGCAGTGCGACAACCCCCGTATTCTTC | TRBV7-2 | - | TRBJ2-1 | few | 12
CATSPRTDGGELFF | TGTGCCACCTCCCCGCGGACGGACGGCGGGGAGCTGTTTTTT | TRBV4-2 | - | TRBJ2-2 | many | 14
CASSLISGVIAKNIQYF | TGTGCCAGCAGTTTAATTAGCGGGGTCATAGCCAAAAACATTCAGTACTTC | TRBV12-3/TRBV12-4 | TRBD2 | TRBJ2-4 | many | 17
CASSSRGPDWDTQYF | TGTGCCAGCAGCAGCAGGGGCCCCGATTGGGATACGCAGTATTTT | TRBV6-1 | - | TRBJ2-3 | many | 15
CASSLVGGGQYNEQFF | TGCGCCAGCAGCTTGGTTGGCGGGGGACAATACAATGAGCAGTTCTTC | TRBV5-1 | - | TRBJ2-1 | many | 16
CASSWGRRQGSYEQYF | TGTGCCAGCAGCTGGGGGCGGAGACAGGGCTCCTACGAGCAGTACTTC | TRBV7-2 | TRBD1 | TRBJ2-7 | many | 16
CASSPTSGATDTQYF | TGCGCCAGCAGCCCGACTAGCGGCGCCACAGATACGCAGTATTTT | TRBV5-1 | TRBD2 | TRBJ2-3 | many | 15
CASSFRAETQYF | TGTGCCAGCAGTTTCAGGGCGGAGACCCAGTACTTC | TRBV7-2 | - | TRBJ2-5 | many | 12
CASTKRGGGETQYF | TGTGCCAGCACCAAGAGGGGGGGAGGAGAGACCCAGTACTTC | TRBV12-3/TRBV12-4 | - | TRBJ2-5 | many | 14
CASSPQGARNEKLFF | TGTGCCAGCAGTCCTCAGGGGGCGAGAAATGAAAAACTGTTTTTT | TRBV7-9 | TRBD1 | TRBJ1-4 | many | 15
CASSHVNLGQGDYGYTF | TGCGCCAGCAGCCACGTTAATTTGGGACAGGGGGACTATGGCTACACCTTC | TRBV4-3 | TRBD1 | TRBJ1-2 | many | 17